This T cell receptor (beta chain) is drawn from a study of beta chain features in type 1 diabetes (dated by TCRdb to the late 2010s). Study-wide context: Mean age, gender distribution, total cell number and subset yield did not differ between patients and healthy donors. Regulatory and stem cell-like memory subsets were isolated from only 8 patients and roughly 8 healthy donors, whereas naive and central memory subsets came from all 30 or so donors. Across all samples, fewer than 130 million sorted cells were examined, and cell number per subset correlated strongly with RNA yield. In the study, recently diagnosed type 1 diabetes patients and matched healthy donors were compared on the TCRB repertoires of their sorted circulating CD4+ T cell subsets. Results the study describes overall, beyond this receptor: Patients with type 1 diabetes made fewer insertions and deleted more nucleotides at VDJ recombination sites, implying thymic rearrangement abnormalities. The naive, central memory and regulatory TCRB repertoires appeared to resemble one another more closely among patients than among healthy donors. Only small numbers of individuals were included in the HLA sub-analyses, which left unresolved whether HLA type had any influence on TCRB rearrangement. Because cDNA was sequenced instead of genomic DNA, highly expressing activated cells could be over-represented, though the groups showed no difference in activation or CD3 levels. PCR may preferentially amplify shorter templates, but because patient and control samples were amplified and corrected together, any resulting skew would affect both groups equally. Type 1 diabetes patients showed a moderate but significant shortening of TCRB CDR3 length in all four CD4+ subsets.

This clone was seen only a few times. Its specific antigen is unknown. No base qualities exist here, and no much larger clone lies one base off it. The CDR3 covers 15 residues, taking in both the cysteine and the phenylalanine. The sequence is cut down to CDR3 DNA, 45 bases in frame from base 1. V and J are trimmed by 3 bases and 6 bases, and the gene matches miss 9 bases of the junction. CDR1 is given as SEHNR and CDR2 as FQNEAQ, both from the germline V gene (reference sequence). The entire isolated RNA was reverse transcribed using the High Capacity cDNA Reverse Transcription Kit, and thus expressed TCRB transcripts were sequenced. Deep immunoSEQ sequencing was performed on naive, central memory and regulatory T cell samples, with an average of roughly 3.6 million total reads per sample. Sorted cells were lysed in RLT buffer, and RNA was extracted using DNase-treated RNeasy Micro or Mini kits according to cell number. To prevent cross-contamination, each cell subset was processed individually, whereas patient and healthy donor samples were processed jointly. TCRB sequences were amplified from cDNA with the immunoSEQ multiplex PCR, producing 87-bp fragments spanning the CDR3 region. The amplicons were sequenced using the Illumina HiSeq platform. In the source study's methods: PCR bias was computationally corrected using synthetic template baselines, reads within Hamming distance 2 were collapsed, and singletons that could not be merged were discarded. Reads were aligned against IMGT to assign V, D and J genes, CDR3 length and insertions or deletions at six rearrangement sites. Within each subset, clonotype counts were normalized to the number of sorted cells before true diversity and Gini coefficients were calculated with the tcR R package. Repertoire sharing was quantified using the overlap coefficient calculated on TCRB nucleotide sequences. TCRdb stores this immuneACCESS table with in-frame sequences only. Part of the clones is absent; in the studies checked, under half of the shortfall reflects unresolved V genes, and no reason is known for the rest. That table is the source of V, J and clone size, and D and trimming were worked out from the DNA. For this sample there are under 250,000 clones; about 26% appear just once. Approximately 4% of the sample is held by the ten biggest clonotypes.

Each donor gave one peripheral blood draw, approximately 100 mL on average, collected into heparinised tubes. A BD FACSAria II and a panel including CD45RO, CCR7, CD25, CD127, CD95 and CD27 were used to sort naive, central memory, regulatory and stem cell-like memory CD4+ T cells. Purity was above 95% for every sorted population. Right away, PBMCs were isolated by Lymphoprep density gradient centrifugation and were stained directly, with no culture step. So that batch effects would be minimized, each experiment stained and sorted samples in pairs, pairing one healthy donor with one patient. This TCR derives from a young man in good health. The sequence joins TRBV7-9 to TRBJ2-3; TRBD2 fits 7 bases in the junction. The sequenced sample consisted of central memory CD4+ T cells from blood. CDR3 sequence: CASSFIRGSSDTQYF. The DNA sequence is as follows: TGTGCCAGCAGCTTTATTCGCGGGAGTAGCGATACGCAGTATTTT.